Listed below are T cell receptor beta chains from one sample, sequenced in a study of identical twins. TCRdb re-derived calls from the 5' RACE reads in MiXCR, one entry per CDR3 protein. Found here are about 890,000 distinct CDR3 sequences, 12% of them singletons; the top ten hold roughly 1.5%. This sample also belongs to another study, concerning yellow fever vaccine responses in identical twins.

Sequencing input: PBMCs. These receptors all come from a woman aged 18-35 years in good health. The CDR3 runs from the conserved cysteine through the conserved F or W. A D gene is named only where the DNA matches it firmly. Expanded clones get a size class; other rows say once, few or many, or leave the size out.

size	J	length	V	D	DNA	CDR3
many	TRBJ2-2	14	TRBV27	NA	TGTGCCAGCAGTCGGGACCCGAACACCGGGGAGCTGTTTTTT	CASSRDPNTGELFF
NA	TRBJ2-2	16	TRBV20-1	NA	TGCAGTGCTACCCCCATCAACCCATTGGGGGCCGGGGAGCTGTTTTTT	CSATPINPLGAGELFF
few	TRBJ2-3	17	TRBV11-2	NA	TGTGCCAGCAGTAAGACACCCGCAGGGAGGTGGGCAGATACGCAGTATTTT	CASSKTPAGRWADTQYF
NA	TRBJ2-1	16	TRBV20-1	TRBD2	TGCAGTGCTAGAGGACTAGCGGGAGACTTCTACAATGAGCAGTTCTTC	CSARGLAGDFYNEQFF
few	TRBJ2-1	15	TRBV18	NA	TGTGCCAGCTCAGCAACCGGGCCAGCGAGCAATGAGCAGTTCTTC	CASSATGPASNEQFF
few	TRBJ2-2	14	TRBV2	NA	TGTGCCAGCCTCCGACAGGTTTCGCCCGGGGAGCTGTTTTTT	CASLRQVSPGELFF
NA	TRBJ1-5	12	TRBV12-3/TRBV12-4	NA	TGTGCCAGTCAGGGTGGCAATCAGCCCCAGCATTTT	CASQGGNQPQHF
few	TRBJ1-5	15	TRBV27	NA	TGTGCCAGCAGTTTACTAGGGGTGGTAGGGCAGCCCCAGCATTTT	CASSLLGVVGQPQHF
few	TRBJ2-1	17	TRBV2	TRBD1	TGTGCCAGCAGTGAGACCCCGACAGGGGGCTTCTACAATGAGCAGTTCTTC	CASSETPTGGFYNEQFF
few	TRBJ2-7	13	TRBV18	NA	TGTGCCAGCTCTCCAGGGAACCCCTACGAGCAGTACTTC	CASSPGNPYEQYF
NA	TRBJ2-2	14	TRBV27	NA	TGTGCCAGCAGCCCTACCCGGGAGATCGGGGAGCTGTTTTTT	CASSPTREIGELFF
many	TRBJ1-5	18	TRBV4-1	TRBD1	TGCGCCAGCAGCCTCAGGGGGGTCGATAGCTATAGCAATCAGCCCCAGCATTTT	CASSLRGVDSYSNQPQHF
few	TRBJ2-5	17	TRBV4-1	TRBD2	TGCGCCAGCAGCCAAGGGGGAGCGGGGGGGGCTCAAGAGACCCAGTACTTC	CASSQGGAGGAQETQYF
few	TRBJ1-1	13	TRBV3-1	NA	TGTGCCAGCAGCGGGGGGAATTGGGCTGAAGCTTTCTTT	CASSGGNWAEAFF
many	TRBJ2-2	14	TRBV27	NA	TGTGCCAGCAGTGCCTTTTTTGACACCGGGGAGCTGTTTTTT	CASSAFFDTGELFF
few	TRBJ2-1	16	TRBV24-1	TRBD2	TGTGCCACCAGTGAAAATCCGGGACTACGGTGGGGTGAGCAGTTCTTC	CATSENPGLRWGEQFF
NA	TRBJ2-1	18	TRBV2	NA	TGTGCCAGCAGCGAGAGTACAGGGATGGGTATATTCGACAATGAGCAGTTCTTC	CASSESTGMGIFDNEQFF
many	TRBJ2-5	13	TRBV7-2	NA	TGTGCCAGCAGCTACAGGGTTCAAGAGACCCAGTACTTC	CASSYRVQETQYF
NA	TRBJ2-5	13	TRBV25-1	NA	TGTGCCAGCGCCCGGGACTTCTGGGAGACCCAGTACTTC	CASARDFWETQYF
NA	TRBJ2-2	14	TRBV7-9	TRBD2	TGTGCCACCGGGGGACTAGAGAACACCGGGGAGCTGTTTTTT	CATGGLENTGELFF
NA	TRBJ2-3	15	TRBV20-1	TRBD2	TGCAGTGCTTACATTCTAGCGGGGATAGCAGATACGCAGTATTTT	CSAYILAGIADTQYF
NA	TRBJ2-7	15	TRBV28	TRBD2	TGTGCCAGCAGTTCCACCCGGGGGGGGTTCTACGAGCAGTACTTC	CASSSTRGGFYEQYF
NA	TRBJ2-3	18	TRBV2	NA	TGTGCCAGCTGCCCATCTTCCCACCGGGACCGCTTTCCAGATACGCAGTATTTT	CASCPSSHRDRFPDTQYF
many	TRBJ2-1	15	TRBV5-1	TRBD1	TGCGCCAGCAGCTTGTTGGGACAGTCTTACAATGAGCAGTTCTTC	CASSLLGQSYNEQFF
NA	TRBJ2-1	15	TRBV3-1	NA	TGTGCCAGCAGCCAAGATTGGGGCCCCTACAATGAGCAGTTCTTC	CASSQDWGPYNEQFF
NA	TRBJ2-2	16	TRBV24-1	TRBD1	TGTGCCACCAGTAAACGGACAGGGGGCAACACCGGGGAGCTGTTTTTT	CATSKRTGGNTGELFF